The clone carrying this T cell receptor (beta chain) was seen more than once but under ten times. Via MiXCR, TCRdb re-called the RACE reads, giving one row per CDR3 protein. The table lists just under 350,000 distinct CDR3 sequences, 5.5% to 8% of them singletons. The data belong to a study of human T cells and chemical hapten exposure. Time point defined: patch test 1, 2 weeks after DPC sensitization. Specified treatment: therapeutic diphenylcyclopropenone sensitization with weekly scalp DPC. Donors were 18 to 70-year-old alopecia patients suitable for DPC. The CDR3 sequence is 13 residues long. V lost 3 bases and J 6 bases, leaving 11 bases between the germline ends.

Source: whole blood, taken in connection with sensitization to the hapten diphenylcyclopropenone (DPC). The chain uses TRBV12-3 or TRBV12-4 and TRBJ1-1; D is unresolved. This TCR was recovered from a woman aged 18-30 years with alopecia areata. Some clones in this sample may be carry-over from other donors' samples. CDR3 sequence reads: CASSFTSGAEAFF. In DNA form, the CDR3 reads TGTGCCAGCAGTTTCACGTCAGGAGCTGAAGCTTTCTTT.